The 10 T cell receptor beta chains presented below share a single source sample, sequenced in a study of blood T cells in healthy people across ages. Primed by a sample-barcoded 5' primer and a J-beta primer mix, a second PCR proceeded for about 7 to 12 cycles. TCRdb fed the 5' RACE reads into MiXCR, producing one record per CDR3 protein. The sample includes around 500,000 distinct CDR3 sequences, 25% to 35% of them seen just once. This same sample was also taken into another study, of T cells of mothers and their children.

Sequences were obtained from blood. The receptor source for this set is a boy aged 2 to 10 in good health.

V usage is TRBV6-2 or TRBV6-3 and J usage is TRBJ2-1; D is unresolved. The CDR3 loop spans 12 amino acids. V lost 8 bases and J 7 bases, leaving 12 bases between the germline ends. Germline V CDR1 and CDR2: MNHEY, SVGEGT. CDR3 in amino acids: CASAPLLNEQFF. DNA for the CDR3: TGTGCCAGCGCCCCCCTATTGAATGAGCAGTTCTTC.

This clonotype was detected only a few times. The chain uses TRBV9 and TRBJ2-5; 7 nucleotides align to TRBD1. The J call is in doubt because the DNA end fits TRBJ2-7 better. The V gene's germline CDR1 is SGDLS and CDR2 YYNGEE. There are 15 residues in the CDR3. The CDR3 DNA is TGTGCCAGCAGCGTAGGTCGGGACAGCTCCTACGAGCAGTACTTC. Translation gives CASSVGRDSSYEQYF.

This chain joins TRBV12-3 or TRBV12-4 and TRBJ1-2; the D is unclear. This CDR3 contains 16 residues. With 5 bases removed from V and 4 bases from J, the gap between germline ends came to 20 bases. CDR3 loop: CASSQTTEARVYGYTF. CDR3 DNA sequence: TGTGCCAGCAGTCAGACAACAGAGGCCAGAGTCTATGGCTACACCTTC.

This clonotype was seen more than once but under ten times. The chain employs TRBV11-2 and TRBJ2-4; TRBD1 agrees at 8 bases. Germline loops: CDR1 SGHAT, CDR2 FQNNGV. The CDR3 loop spans 13 amino acids. V shed 1 base, J shed 14 bases, and the junction held 7 bases outside the gene matches. CDR3 residues: CASSLGEDRAEYF. The CDR3 bases are TGTGCCAGCAGCTTAGGTGAGGACAGGGCGGAGTACTTC. Supplemented by reference TRBV11-2 and TRBJ2-4, the full variable domain reads EAGVAQSPRYKIIEKRQSVAFWCNPISGHATLYWYQQILGQGPKLLIQFQNNGVVDDSQLPKDRFSAERLKGVDSTLKIQPAKLEDSAVYLCASSLGEDRAEYFGAGTRLSVL.

This clonotype was recorded once. The DNA for the CDR3 is TGCAGCGTTGACAGAGAACTACAAGAGACCCAGTACTTC. Its translation is CSVDRELQETQYF. The rearrangement joins TRBV29-1 to TRBJ2-5; D call uncertain. Looked up from germline, CDR1 is SQVTM and CDR2 is ANQGSEA. Trimming took off 3 bases at V and 2 bases at J, with 10 bases between the two ends. The CDR3 runs to 13 residues.

The rearrangement joins TRBV18 to TRBJ2-1, with a tentative D call TRBD2 (6 bases). Germline loops: CDR1 KGHSH, CDR2 LQKENI. Trimming pared 3 bases from V and 0 bases from J, leaving 15 bases between. CDR3 size: 17 residues. CDR3 protein: CASSPLSGGPSYNEQFF. Here the CDR3 DNA reads TGTGCCAGCTCACCGCTCTCCGGGGGTCCCTCCTACAATGAGCAGTTCTTC.

This clonotype has more than one count but fewer than ten. The J gene is TRBJ2-5, the V gene TRBV15, with D unresolved. The J call is uncertain, as TRBJ2-1 better fits the DNA end. This CDR3 has 16 amino acids. CDR1 and CDR2 (germline): LNHNV, YYDKDF (reference sequence). The CDR3 protein is CATSRDLGTARHEQFF. DNA for the CDR3: TGTGCCACCAGCAGAGATCTTGGAACAGCTAGACATGAGCAGTTCTTC.

This clonotype appeared a few times. The V gene is TRBV4-1, the J gene TRBJ1-2; possible D gene TRBD1, 5 bases. The CDR3 consists of 14 residues. The V gene lost 1 base and the J gene lost 4 bases, with 10 bases spanning the gap. The germline V gene encodes CDR1 MGHRA and CDR2 YSYEKL. CDR3 sequence (DNA): TGCGCCAGCAGCCAAGCAAAGGGACTCTATGGCTACACCTTC. Translating gives CASSQAKGLYGYTF.

This clonotype was detected a few times. Compared with germline, one end of the junction differs, possibly owing to a read error. This sequence joins TRBV20-1 and TRBJ1-5; D remains unclear. CDR3 length: 12 amino acids. Germline lookup yields CDR1 DFQATT and CDR2 SNEGSKA (reference sequence). The CDR3 is CSASDGRQPRHF. CDR3 nucleotides: TGCAGTGCTAGTGATGGCCGTCAGCCCCGGCATTTT.

This clonotype was detected a few times. The chain employs TRBV29-1 and TRBJ2-7, with a tentative D call TRBD1 (6 bases). The J call could be wrong; TRBJ2-1 is a better fit for the DNA end. The germline V gene has CDR1 SQVTM and CDR2 ANQGSEA. This CDR3 region has 14 residues. In DNA form, the CDR3 reads TGCAGCGTTGAAGATCGACAGGTCGACAATGAGCAGTTCTTC. Its translation is CSVEDRQVDNEQFF.